This T cell receptor beta chain came from a study of blood T cell repertoires in COVID-19. Study in general: The samples span acute and convalescent COVID-19 from the United States, Italy and Spain.

The CDR3 extends over 13 amino acids. The J segment lost 8 bases and the V segment lost 8 bases, leaving 12 bases of the junction unmatched. Germline V gives CDR1 SQVTM, CDR2 ANQGSEA. TCRdb's table, derived via immunoSEQ multiplex PCR, lists solely in-frame clones and lacks some. The top ten clones hold roughly 5% of a sample with around 78,000 clones, about 90% of them seen once. The chain carries TRBV29-1 and TRBJ1-1, with TRBD1 matching over 9 bases. This TCR derives from a man over 45 with active COVID-19. Sequences were obtained from peripheral blood. The CDR3, as DNA: TGCAGCCCGAGCCAGGGACAGGGCGGGGAAGCTTTCTTT. It encodes CSPSQGQGGEAFF.